This note documents a single T cell receptor beta chain sequence. The target antigen is unknown. The CDR3 extends over 9 amino acids. The ends were cut back, 7 bases at V and 3 bases at J, with 2 bases in the middle. TCRdb keeps only in-frame clones here, not all; method: immunoSEQ multiplex PCR. The sample carries millions of clones, approximately 94% recorded once. The data derive from a study of shared clonotypes between healthy human individuals. Study information: In total, the donors were two women and a few men aged 18 to 49. Notes on the study in general: A generally larger estimated richness was seen in naive subsets than in memory subsets.

Naive-designated CD8 cells lacked CD45RO, were positively enriched for CCR7, and omitted terminally differentiated effector memory CD45RA+ cells. The gene calls are TRBV5-3 and TRBJ2-7, with D unclear. TRBV5-3 counts as an open reading frame of uncertain function. The source of this sequence is a man aged 18 to 30 in good health. The specimen was naive CD8+ T cells sorted from blood. DNA of the CDR3: TGTGCCAGATTCTACGAGCAGTACTTC. As protein: CARFYEQYF.